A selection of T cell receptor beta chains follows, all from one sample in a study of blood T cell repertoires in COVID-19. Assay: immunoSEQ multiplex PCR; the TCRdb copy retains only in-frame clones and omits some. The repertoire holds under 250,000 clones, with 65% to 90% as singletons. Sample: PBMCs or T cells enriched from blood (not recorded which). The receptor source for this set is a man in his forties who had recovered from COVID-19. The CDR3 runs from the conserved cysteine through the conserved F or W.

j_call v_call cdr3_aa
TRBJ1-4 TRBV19 CASTAPGTGFNEKLFF
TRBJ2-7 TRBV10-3 CAISDRSGSSYEQYF
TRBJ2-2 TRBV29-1 CSVEDRNSGGVPGELFF
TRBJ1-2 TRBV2 CASSEAGREGDGYTF
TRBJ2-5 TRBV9 CASSAGVLRGETQYF
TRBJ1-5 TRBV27 CASSFQGTNQPQHF
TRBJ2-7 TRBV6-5 CASSDGQILEQYF
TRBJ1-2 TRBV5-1 CASSFTPGDGYTF
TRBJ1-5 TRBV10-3 CAISGDRGEQPQHF
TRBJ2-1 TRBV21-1 CASSKARLAGGPEQFF
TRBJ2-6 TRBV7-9 CASSSHSGANVLTF
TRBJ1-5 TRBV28 CASSWTGGRDQPQHF
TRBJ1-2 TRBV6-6 CASSLTRGDSGVTNYGYTF
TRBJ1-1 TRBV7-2 CASSLEGAGGTEAFF
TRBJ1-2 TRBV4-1 CASSHAQQIPGYTF
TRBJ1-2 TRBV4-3 CASSRGEGPGNYGYTF
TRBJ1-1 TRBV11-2 CASSPRTGNTEAFF
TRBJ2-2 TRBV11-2 CASSTRAQRTPNTGELFF
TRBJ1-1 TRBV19 CASTPRVAGAWMNTEAFF
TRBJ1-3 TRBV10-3 CAISESNTSGNTIYF
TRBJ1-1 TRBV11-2 CASSPLRTGNTEAFF
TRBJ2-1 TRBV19 CASAPLAGVHNEQFF
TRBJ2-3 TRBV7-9 CASSLDRGHTDTQYF
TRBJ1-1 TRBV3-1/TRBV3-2 CASTVAGNGNTEAFF
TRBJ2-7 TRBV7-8 CASSLALRQSAGEQYF
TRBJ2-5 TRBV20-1 CSASRDSETQYF
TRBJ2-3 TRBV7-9 CASSLSSTDTQYF
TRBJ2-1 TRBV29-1 CSVEAGRGTAQFF
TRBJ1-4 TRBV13 CASSGRTGANEKLFF
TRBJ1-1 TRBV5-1 CASSLDGRSNTEAFF
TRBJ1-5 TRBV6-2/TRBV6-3 CASSFTVSNQPQHF
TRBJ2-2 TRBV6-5 CATSRYGGGELFF
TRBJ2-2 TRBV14 CASSQDRLALNTGELFF
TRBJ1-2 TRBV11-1 CASSLTQGYGYTF
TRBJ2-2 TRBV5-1 CASSVLAGNTGELFF
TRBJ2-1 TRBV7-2 CASSPRTSGYNEQFF
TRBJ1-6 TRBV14 CASSQVGLLSNSPLHF
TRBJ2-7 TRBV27 CASSPLTGLAEQYF
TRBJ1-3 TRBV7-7 CASSPGTGGGNTIYF
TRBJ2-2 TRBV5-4 CASSNDYLTGELFF
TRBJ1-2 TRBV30 CAWNRGYGYTF
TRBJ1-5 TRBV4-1 CASSQVVDSNQPQHF
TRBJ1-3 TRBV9 CASSVAAGNSGNTIYF
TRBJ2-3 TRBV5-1 CASSLASGGEDTQYF
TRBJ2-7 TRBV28 CASSFTGTGVYEQYF
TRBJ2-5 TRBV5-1 CASSFLLAEETQYF
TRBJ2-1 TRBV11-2 CASSFSGGTHNEQFF
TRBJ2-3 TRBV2 CASSLAGVETDTQYF
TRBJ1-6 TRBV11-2 CASSLAGQGDNSPLHF
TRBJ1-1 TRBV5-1 CASNPGNTEAFF
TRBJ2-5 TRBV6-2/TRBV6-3 CASSLGGASETQYF
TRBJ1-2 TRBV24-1 CATSEAQGSRVVDYGYTF
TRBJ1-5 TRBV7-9 CASSLDSEPQHF
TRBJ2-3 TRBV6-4 CASSAGTSTDTQYF
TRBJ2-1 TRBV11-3 CASSPGTSGDNEQFF
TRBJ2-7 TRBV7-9 CASSLYNQEQGQYF
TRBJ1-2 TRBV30 CAWGPPGVRAYGYTF
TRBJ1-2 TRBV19 CASSRRQGSDGYTF
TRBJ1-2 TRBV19 CASSIGRTENYGYTF
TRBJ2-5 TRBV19 CASSIRETQYF